Included here is one T cell receptor (beta chain) sequence, with context. This clonotype appeared a few times. What antigen it recognizes has not been identified. Base qualities are not at hand, and no much larger clone is one base apart. The sample originates from a study of human T cells and chemical hapten exposure (dated by TCRdb to 2020 to 2022). With regard to the full study: Libraries were pooled for sequencing, and per-sample TCR yields varied mainly because of small differences in library volumes within the pool. Peripheral blood TCR repertoire changes were tracked in vivo in alopecia patients during primary and secondary sensitization to the hapten diphenylcyclopropenone (DPC).

V lost 8 bases and J lost 7 bases, and the count of bases not matched to a germline gene is 7. From a lookup of the germline V gene, CDR1 and CDR2 are SGHNT and YENEEA. Taken from cysteine to phenylalanine, the CDR3 has 14 residues. CDR3 DNA only is kept here, 42 bases in frame from base 1. During library preparation, unique molecular identifiers were attached to individual cDNA molecules so that TCRs could be counted in a quantitative, reproducible way. For every blood RNA sample, sequencing covered both the TCR alpha and TCR beta chains. The published analysis was carried out like this. The median number of TCRs per sample was over 95,000, ranging from 23,224 to 690,600. V, J and CDR3 annotation of the TCR reads was carried out using the Decombinator software suite. For PS versus PT1 abundance plots, all samples were subsampled to the same number of TCRs (28,000). TCRs were defined as expanded if absent before sensitization and observed at least eight times at the 2-week time point. TCRdb ran its own pipeline on the public reads, namely fastp trimming at Q25 and MiXCR clone calling, and kept in-frame beta chains. Entries that share a CDR3 protein sequence are merged under the most common genes and DNA. Clone size and V and J calls follow TCRdb, not the original study. The sample records about 120,000 distinct CDR3 sequences, less than 10% of which are singletons. Clones ranked in the top ten supply around 1.5% of the sample.

Here is what the overall study found, with its caveats: After repeated subsampling, the strength of the expansion versus patch-test correlation and the threshold at which it became significant changed. DPC sensitization did not change the number of TCRs with a frequency above 1 in 1000, and there was no evidence of changes in global repertoire structure.

Total RNA was isolated from unfractionated whole blood collected in Tempus Blood RNA tubes. As TCR sequencing controls, roughly five healthy volunteers were used, with blood taken at day 0, 2 weeks and 6 weeks. Recombination linked TRBV11-3 to TRBJ2-1; 11 middle bases align to TRBD1. Source material: whole blood. This sequence originates from a human donor in good health. Some clones in this sample may be carry-over from other donors' samples. Donor details come from another sample of the same person, matched by shared clones. Here the CDR3 is given as CASASGTGGNEQFF. The nucleotide sequence reads TGTGCCAGCGCTTCCGGGACAGGGGGAAATGAGCAGTTCTTC.